The clone carrying this T cell receptor beta chain was detected many times. What it binds is unknown. Assay: immunoSEQ multiplex PCR; the TCRdb copy retains only in-frame clones and omits some. The table has tens of thousands of clones, more than 70% seen once; the top ten hold approximately 35%. Time point reported: cycle 4 day 1 (C4D1), after 5 to 7 weeks of nivolumab. Patients all relapsed after autologous stem cell transplantation, and there was variation in brentuximab vedotin exposure. This sample is part of a study of PD-1 blockade in classical Hodgkin lymphoma. Germline assignment: CDR1 LNHNV and CDR2 YYDKDF (reference sequence). The V gene lost 0 bases and the J gene lost 5 bases, with 10 bases spanning the gap. This CDR3 contains 14 residues. Study results and limitations: What caused the repertoire differences, perhaps disease activity or prior therapy, remains undefined. Newly diagnosed patients reportedly trailed healthy donors in baseline TCR diversity.

The source of this sequence is a human donor with classical Hodgkin lymphoma. The input for sequencing was peripheral blood mononuclear cells (PBMCs), taken before the fourth cycle of nivolumab. The chain employs TRBV15 and TRBJ1-2; D gene unclear. CDR3 nucleotide sequence: TGTGCCACCAGCAGAGACAGTCTAGTGTATGGCTACACCTTC. It codes for CATSRDSLVYGYTF.